The 15 T cell receptor beta chains below all came from one sample that was sequenced in a study of blood T cell repertoires in COVID-19. The assay was immunoSEQ multiplex PCR, and TCRdb's table has in-frame clones only and misses some. The table has about 350,000 clones, about 91% seen once. The sample was peripheral blood. Receptor source: a man aged 30 to 45 with COVID-19, enrolled during active disease.

This clone was observed once. The V gene is TRBV7-9, the J gene TRBJ2-3, with D possibly being TRBD2 (6 bases). Germline CDR1 SEHNR, CDR2 FQNEAQ (reference sequence). V was trimmed by 0 bases and J by 0 bases, leaving 13 bases between them. This CDR3 has 17 residues. In nucleotides, the CDR3 is TGTGCCAGCAGCTTAGCGGTTCGCGGGGCCAGCACAGATACGCAGTATTTT. Translating gives CASSLAVRGASTDTQYF.

This CDR3 is CASSPPGGEQYF. CDR3 sequence (DNA): TGTGCCAGCAGCCCCCCGGGTGGTGAGCAGTACTTC. The chain combines TRBV9 with TRBJ2-7; D unclear. The V end was cut by 4 bases, the J end by 7 bases, with 12 bases between. CDR1 is SGDLS, CDR2 YYNGEE, per germline. This CDR3 spans 12 amino acids. The full variable domain, in which reference TRBV9 and TRBJ2-7 provide the parts outside the CDR3, is DSGVTQTPKHLITATGQRVTLRCSPRSGDLSVYWYQQSLDQGLQFLIQYYNGEERAKGNILERFSAQQFPDLHSELNLSSLELGDSALYFCASSPPGGEQYFGPGTRLTVT.

This chain joins TRBV19 and TRBJ2-7, with TRBD1 matching 10 bases. The junction had 11 bases not matched to a gene; V was cut back by 3 bases and J by 6 bases. Germline CDR1 and CDR2: LNHDA and SQIVND (reference sequence). The CDR3 length is 16 residues. CDR3 residues: CASSMDSETGGAEQYF. CDR3 nucleotides: TGTGCCAGTAGTATGGATTCAGAGACAGGGGGCGCCGAGCAGTACTTC.

This sequence joins TRBV5-4 and TRBJ1-1, with no clear D. The CDR3 covers 14 residues. The V gene's germline CDR1 is SGHNT and CDR2 YYREEE (reference sequence). Deletions cut 4 bases from V and 1 base from J, with 11 bases between. The DNA for the CDR3 is TGTGCCAGCAGCCGGATGACGGGGAACACTGAAGCTTTCTTT. Protein sequence: CASSRMTGNTEAFF.

The CDR3 is CASSLLAGGLVNEQFF. The DNA for the CDR3 is TGTGCCAGCAGCTTACTAGCGGGGGGGCTGGTAAATGAGCAGTTCTTC. This chain uses TRBV7-3 with TRBJ2-1; 12 bases fit TRBD2. The CDR3 totals 16 residues. J lost 7 bases, V lost 2 bases, and 6 bases had no gene match. Germline V gene data show CDR1 as SGHTA and CDR2 as FQGTGA.

The rearrangement links TRBV2 to TRBJ1-5, with 7 bases matching TRBD1. V lost 9 bases to trimming and J lost 6 bases; unmatched junction nucleotides: 11. Germline V CDR1 and CDR2: SNHLY, FYNNEI. The CDR3 has 14 amino acids. CDR3 coding DNA: TGTGCCAGTCGGTTCACAGGGGACGGTCAGCCCCAGCATTTT. The encoded protein is CASRFTGDGQPQHF.

This sequence joins TRBV6-5 and TRBJ1-3; D may be TRBD1 (6 bases). Trimming took off 6 bases at V and 0 bases at J, with 9 bases between the two ends. CDR1 is MNHEY, CDR2 SVGAGI, per germline. The CDR3 consists of 14 residues. The CDR3 spells CASSLGGSGNTIYF. The CDR3 DNA follows: TGTGCCAGCAGCCTAGGGGGCTCTGGAAACACCATATATTTT.

The V gene is TRBV7-2, the J gene TRBJ1-1; no reliable D call. Germline CDR1 is SGHTA and CDR2 is FQGNSA. The CDR3 covers 13 residues. The V end lost 5 bases, the J end lost 11 bases, and 18 bases lay between the germline ends. The CDR3 sequence: CASSPAVGRGAFF. The CDR3 DNA is TGTGCCAGCAGCCCGGCGGTTGGCAGAGGCGCTTTCTTT.

In this sample, this clone turned up once. V is TRBV19 and J is TRBJ2-7; 7 positions agree with TRBD1. CDR3 length: 16 residues. V shed 5 bases, J shed 0 bases, and the junction held 10 bases outside the gene matches. CDR1 and CDR2 (germline): LNHDA, SQIVND (reference sequence). CDR3 region: CASSAPRRGSSYEQYF. The CDR3 DNA reads as TGTGCCAGTAGTGCCCCCCGCAGGGGGTCCTCCTACGAGCAGTACTTC.

The chain uses TRBV19 and TRBJ1-1; D is ambiguous. Germline V gives CDR1 LNHDA, CDR2 SQIVND (reference sequence). V gave up 4 bases and J gave up 1 base, with 13 bases separating them. The CDR3 runs 15 residues. Here the CDR3 reads CASSTATRSNTEAFF. CDR3 coding DNA: TGTGCCAGTAGTACCGCGACACGATCGAACACTGAAGCTTTCTTT.

The chain combines TRBV7-2 with TRBJ2-3, with TRBD2 matching 7 bases. Trimming took 2 bases from V and 2 from J; bases not matched to a gene: 13. The CDR3 loop spans 18 amino acids. Germline V gives CDR1 SGHTA, CDR2 FQGNSA. The chain's CDR3 is CASSLSPPLAVLTDTQYF. As DNA, the CDR3 is TGTGCCAGCAGCTTAAGTCCCCCTCTAGCGGTACTCACAGATACGCAGTATTTT. The variable domain in full, with the rest retrieved from reference TRBV7-2 and TRBJ2-3, is GAGVSQSPSNKVTEKGKDVELRCDPISGHTALYWYRQSLGQGLEFLIYFQGNSAPDKSGLPSDRFSAERTGGSVSTLTIQRTQQEDSAVYLCASSLSPPLAVLTDTQYFGPGTRLTVL.

The DNA of the CDR3 is TGTGCCAGCAGCTTGGGCCGAGAAGGTGAGCAGTTCTTC. It codes for CASSLGREGEQFF. This sequence joins TRBV11-3 and TRBJ2-1; D is unresolved. Trimming pared 3 bases from V and 9 bases from J, leaving 12 bases between. The CDR3 spans 13 residues. CDR1 is SGHNT, CDR2 YENEEA, per germline. Full variable domain (missing parts from reference TRBV11-3 and TRBJ2-1): EAGVVQSPRYKIIEKKQPVAFWCNPISGHNTLYWYLQNLGQGPELLIRYENEEAVDDSQLPKDRFSAERLKGVDSTLKIQPAELGDSAVYLCASSLGREGEQFFGPGTRLTVL.

The rearrangement uses TRBV18 and TRBJ2-5, with 10 bases matching TRBD1. Unmatched junction bases numbered 6, after V lost 6 bases and J lost 5 bases. Per germline, CDR1 KGHSH and CDR2 LQKENI. CDR3 length: 14 residues. The CDR3 loop reads CASSLTGGGETQYF. The CDR3 DNA sequence: TGTGCCAGCTCTTTGACAGGGGGCGGTGAGACCCAGTACTTC.

This rearrangement joins TRBV29-1 to TRBJ2-1; 10 bases map to TRBD2. V lost 2 bases and J lost 9; bases outside the gene matches: 7. CDR1 is SQVTM, CDR2 ANQGSEA, per germline. The CDR3 contains 14 residues. The CDR3 reads CSVEPLAGEGEQFF. The CDR3 nucleotides are TGCAGCGTTGAACCGCTAGCGGGAGAAGGTGAGCAGTTCTTC.

V is TRBV29-1 and J is TRBJ1-2; the match to TRBD1 covers 10 bases. Germline V gene lookup returns CDR1 SQVTM and CDR2 ANQGSEA. The junction had 3 bases not matched to a gene; V was cut back by 7 bases and J by 1 base. There are 13 residues in the CDR3. Here the CDR3 reads CSGGQGGNYGYTF. The CDR3 nucleotides read TGCAGCGGAGGACAGGGGGGTAACTATGGCTACACCTTC.